Each of the 10 T cell receptor beta chains below was sequenced from the same sample in a study of CD8 T cells in Susac syndrome (dated by TCRdb to the late 2010s). Library generation was performed with the immunoSEQ multiplex PCR assay. RNA was extracted using the RNeasy kit, and roughly 0.45 to 1 microgram was reverse transcribed with random hexamers. TCRdb passed the public sequencing reads through fastp at Q25 and MiXCR, retaining productive beta sequences. Every CDR3 protein is listed once, alongside the most common genes and DNA of its rows. This sample has 300,000 to 350,000 distinct CDR3 sequences in its table, and 90% to 95% of those were observed once. Approximately 0.065% of the sample is in the top ten clones. The sequenced material came from CD4+ T cells from PBMCs. Every receptor here comes from a human donor with multiple sclerosis.

This clonotype has a single count. This chain connects TRBV7-6 to TRBJ1-2; 7 positions match TRBD1. This CDR3 contains 15 residues. In germline, CDR1 is SGHVS, CDR2 FNYEAQ. V was pared by 5 bases and J by 6 bases, with 12 bases of the junction left unmatched. The CDR3 DNA reads TGTGCCAGCAGCCCCCAATATAAGACAGGGCATGGCTACACCTTC. It translates to CASSPQYKTGHGYTF.

This clonotype was seen just once. The rearrangement joins TRBV12-3 or TRBV12-4 to TRBJ1-2; D uncertain. V gave up 4 bases and J gave up 4 bases, with 10 bases separating them. The CDR3 has 13 amino acids. The CDR3 protein is CASSSEGFYGYTF. As DNA, the CDR3 is TGTGCCAGCAGTTCTGAGGGCTTCTATGGCTACACCTTC.

This clonotype has just one count. V is TRBV27 and J is TRBJ1-1; D unclear. The germline gives CDR1 MNHEY, CDR2 SMNVEV (reference sequence). With 8 bases removed from V and 1 base from J, the gap between germline ends came to 14 bases. CDR3 length: 14 residues. In nucleotides, the CDR3 is TGTGCCAGCCGACTGCTGAGATCGAACACTGAAGCTTTCTTT. Translating gives CASRLLRSNTEAFF.

The V call is TRBV4-2, the J call TRBJ2-1, with 8 bases that match TRBD2. From germline, CDR1 is LGHNA and CDR2 YNFKEQ. This CDR3 comprises 16 residues. J was trimmed by 9 bases and V by 0 bases; bases with no gene match: 10. In DNA form, the CDR3 reads TGTGCCAGCAGCCAAGAAGGGACGGGCGGGAGGACTGAGCAGTTCTTC. Translated: CASSQEGTGGRTEQFF.

This clonotype was seen more than once but under ten times. This chain uses TRBV5-4 with TRBJ2-7; 12 bases align to TRBD2. This CDR3 is built from 16 residues. CDR1 SGHNT and CDR2 YYREEE come from the germline V gene (reference sequence). With 2 bases clipped from V and 5 bases from J, the junction kept 8 bases outside the gene matches. CDR3 sequence reads: CASSFARTSGADEQYF. The DNA of the CDR3 is TGTGCCAGCAGCTTCGCCCGGACTAGCGGGGCCGACGAGCAGTACTTC.

The V gene is TRBV5-6, the J gene TRBJ1-3; D is undetermined. Germline V gene data show CDR1 as SGHDT and CDR2 as YYEEEE. The ends were cut back, 2 bases at V and 2 bases at J, with 14 bases in the middle. The CDR3 totals 16 residues. The CDR3 is CASSLFGPLPGNTIYF. CDR3 sequence (DNA): TGTGCCAGCAGCTTATTCGGACCGCTACCTGGAAACACCATATATTTT.

The rearrangement uses TRBV25-1 and TRBJ1-2, with D uncertain. The V and J ends lost 5 bases and 4 bases respectively, with 11 bases between them. This CDR3 has 13 amino acids. Germline values: CDR1 MGHDK, CDR2 SYGVNS. CDR3 amino acids: CASSPGDGYGYTF. The CDR3 coding sequence is TGTGCCAGCAGTCCAGGTGACGGCTATGGCTACACCTTC.

The chain combines TRBV7-9 with TRBJ2-2; possibly TRBD2 for D (7 bases). V gave up 5 bases and J gave up 6 bases, with 19 bases separating them. Germline V CDR1 and CDR2: SEHNR, FQNEAQ (reference sequence). The CDR3 covers 16 residues. The CDR3, as DNA: TGTGCCAGCAGCCATCGGGGGGCTAACAGGCCCGGGGAGCTGTTTTTT. This translates into CASSHRGANRPGELFF.

The V call is TRBV10-2, the J call TRBJ2-7, with D uncertain. The CDR3 extends over 13 amino acids. Germline CDR1 is WSHSY and CDR2 is SAAADI. V gave up 8 bases and J gave up 4 bases, with 15 bases separating them. The CDR3 loop reads CASGRVAGYEQYF. The CDR3 DNA follows: TGCGCCAGCGGCCGGGTAGCCGGGTACGAGCAGTACTTC.

J is TRBJ2-3 and V is TRBV15; D is undetermined. V gave up 0 bases and J gave up 0 bases, with 7 bases separating them. CDR1 and CDR2 (germline): LNHNV, YYDKDF (reference sequence). The CDR3 spans 15 residues. Here the CDR3 DNA reads TGTGCCACCAGCAGAGACTACGGGAGCACAGATACGCAGTATTTT. This codes for CATSRDYGSTDTQYF.